The 23 T cell receptor beta chains reported below all come from one sample, sequenced in a study of T cells in Graves' hyperthyroidism and ophthalmopathy. The TCR beta CDR3 regions underwent amplification using RNA transcripts as the source. The study used the HTBI primer set for a first-round RT-PCR of the TCR CDR3. TCRdb independently ran MiXCR on the multiplex PCR reads; one entry per CDR3 protein. Among approximately 560,000 distinct CDR3 sequences listed, approximately 44% were seen once. Sequencing input: peripheral blood or thyroid tissue (not recorded which). The receptors here all came from a woman aged 18-29 years with Graves' hyperthyroidism.

With respect to this clonotype: A junction end diverges from the germline sequence, so it may reflect a read error. V is TRBV25-1 and J is TRBJ1-6; TRBD1 agrees at 9 bases. The CDR3 has 17 amino acids. CDR1 MGHDK and CDR2 SYGVNS come from the germline V gene. CDR3 sequence: CASSSGCCDRGNSPPHF. CDR3 coding DNA: TGTGCCAGCAGCTCGGGTTGTTGCGACAGGGGGAATTCACCCCCCCACTTT.

The chain recombines TRBV5-4 with TRBJ1-4, with 9 bases aligning to TRBD1. The CDR3 contains 18 residues. V lost 4 bases to trimming and J lost 3 bases; unmatched junction nucleotides: 13. The germline gives CDR1 SGHNT, CDR2 YYREEE (reference sequence). The CDR3 DNA is TGTGCCAGCAGCACGGACAGGGGAGGGAACGGCGCTAATGAAAAACTGTTTTTT. Its protein is CASSTDRGGNGANEKLFF.

V usage is TRBV10-3 and J usage is TRBJ1-6; 7 bases match TRBD1. Per the germline V gene, CDR1 is ENHRY and CDR2 is SYGVKD. This CDR3 is 13 amino acids long. After removal of 7 bases from V and 7 bases from J, the junction contained 4 bases not matched to a gene. In DNA, the CDR3 is TGTGCCATCAAGGCAGGGGGAAATTCACCCCTCCACTTT. This gives the protein CAIKAGGNSPLHF.

As concerns this clonotype: A much more abundant neighbour one base away suggests this may be a read error. V is TRBV29-1 and J is TRBJ2-7; D possibly corresponds to TRBD2 (6 bases). Germline V gene data show CDR1 as SQVTM and CDR2 as ANQGSEA. Deletions cut 2 bases from V and 3 bases from J, with 11 bases between. The CDR3 extends over 13 amino acids. The CDR3 protein is CSVEKSEGYEQYF. The CDR3 bases are TGCAGCGTTGAAAAGTCGGAGGGCTACGAGCAGTACTTC.

The rearrangement links TRBV20-1 to TRBJ1-6; TRBD1 aligns across 7 bases. The CDR3 length is 15 residues. After removal of 2 bases from V and 11 bases from J, the junction contained 12 bases not matched to a gene. The V gene's germline CDR1 is DFQATT and CDR2 SNEGSKA (reference sequence). CDR3 DNA sequence: TGCAGTGCTAGACCCTTGGGGACAGCAGCGGCACCCCTCCACTTT. Its translation: CSARPLGTAAAPLHF.

Worth noting for this clonotype: It may be a read error: a sequence one base away is much more abundant. The chain employs TRBV2 and TRBJ1-2; the match to TRBD1 covers 10 bases. The CDR3 loop spans 12 amino acids. Germline CDR1 SNHLY, CDR2 FYNNEI. The chain's CDR3 is CASGQGDYGHTF. CDR3 coding DNA: TGTGCCAGCGGACAGGGGGACTATGGCCACACCTTC.

This clonotype was seen just once. J is TRBJ1-1 and V is TRBV9, with D possibly matching TRBD1 (5 bases). CDR3 length equals 11 residues. Germline V gene data show CDR1 as SGDLS and CDR2 as YYNGEE. The V gene lost 3 bases and the J gene lost 7 bases, with 7 bases spanning the gap. The DNA of the CDR3 is TGTGCCAGCAGCGCCAGGGTTGAAGCTTTCTTT. Translated: CASSARVEAFF.

This clonotype has more than one count but fewer than ten. CDR3 protein: CASSSRYVGGEAFF. The CDR3 DNA reads as TGTGCCAGTTCTTCACGGTACGTGGGGGGTGAAGCTTTCTTT. This rearrangement joins TRBV19 to TRBJ1-1; D possibly corresponds to TRBD1 (5 bases). The ends were cut back, 8 bases at V and 7 bases at J, with 20 bases in the middle. The germline gives CDR1 LNHDA, CDR2 SQIVND (reference sequence). This CDR3 spans 14 amino acids.

On this clonotype: Mismatch with germline at one junction end may stem from a read error. This chain uses TRBV5-5 with TRBJ1-3, with D perhaps TRBD1 (5 bases). The CDR3 spans 16 residues. Germline-derived CDR1 and CDR2 are SGHKS and YYEKEE (reference sequence). CDR3 DNA: TGTGCCAGCAGCCAAGAGGCGGGCAGGGCTGGGAACACCATATATTTT. This gives the protein CASSQEAGRAGNTIYF.

The genes are TRBV9 and TRBJ1-1; possibly TRBD1 for D (6 bases). Germline loops: CDR1 SGDLS, CDR2 YYNGEE. V dropped 5 bases and J dropped 3 bases, with 17 bases sitting between them. This CDR3 is built from 15 residues. The CDR3 sequence is CASSLEAGDHTEAFF. The CDR3 region has the DNA TGTGCCAGCAGTTTAGAGGCAGGGGACCACACTGAAGCTTTCTTT.

There are many counts of this clonotype. This chain connects TRBV2 to TRBJ1-6; 8 nucleotides agree with TRBD1. Per germline, CDR1 SNHLY and CDR2 FYNNEI. V shed 6 bases, J shed 10 bases, and the junction held 8 bases outside the gene matches. The CDR3 loop spans 14 amino acids. The chain's CDR3 is CASRLQGAGSPLHF. The DNA for the CDR3 is TGTGCCAGCAGGCTTCAGGGGGCAGGATCACCCCTCCACTTT.

The chain joins TRBV7-2 to TRBJ1-3; 7 bases align to TRBD1. After removal of 5 bases from V and 3 bases from J, the junction contained 4 bases not matched to a gene. Germline lookup yields CDR1 SGHTA and CDR2 FQGNSA. The CDR3 consists of 14 residues. CDR3 nucleotide sequence: TGTGCCAGCAGCCCCGGGACAGTTGGAAACACCATATATTTT. Translation: CASSPGTVGNTIYF. The full variable domain, its missing parts supplied by reference TRBV7-2 and TRBJ1-3, is GAGVSQSPSNKVTEKGKDVELRCDPISGHTALYWYRQSLGQGLEFLIYFQGNSAPDKSGLPSDRFSAERTGGSVSTLTIQRTQQEDSAVYLCASSPGTVGNTIYFGEGSWLTVV.

This clonotype appeared many times. The CDR3 loop is CASSPEWDRSLFF. As DNA, the CDR3 is TGTGCCAGCAGTCCAGAATGGGACAGGAGCCTGTTTTTT. This chain joins TRBV2 and TRBJ1-4; the match to TRBD1 covers 8 bases. V lost 5 bases and J lost 14; bases outside the gene matches: 10. CDR1 and CDR2 (germline): SNHLY, FYNNEI. The CDR3 has 13 amino acids.

This clonotype was observed a handful of times. The chain combines TRBV9 with TRBJ1-1; D unclear. V lost 0 bases and J 4 bases, leaving 13 bases between the germline ends. There are 15 residues in the CDR3. Germline V lookup: CDR1 SGDLS, CDR2 YYNGEE. Written as DNA, the CDR3 is TGTGCCAGCAGCGTAGAGGGTCCGCGGGGCACTGAAGCTTTCTTT. It encodes CASSVEGPRGTEAFF.

This chain connects TRBV11-1 to TRBJ1-2; D is possibly TRBD1 (6 bases). Germline lookup yields CDR1 SGHAT and CDR2 FQDESV (reference sequence). The CDR3 is 17 residues long. V dropped 1 base and J dropped 12 bases, with 27 bases sitting between them. In DNA, the CDR3 is TGTGCCAGCAGCTTAGTATCTTCGGGGGCTGGTTCGGGTTTGGACACCTTC. Protein sequence: CASSLVSSGAGSGLDTF.

The table lists this clonotype with many counts. V gene TRBV29-1 combines with J gene TRBJ1-5; D not resolved. V lost 4 bases and J lost 5, with 12 bases in between. CDR1 SQVTM and CDR2 ANQGSEA come from the germline V gene. The CDR3 has 13 residues. CDR3 nucleotide sequence: TGCAGCGTTGCTGGGTGGATGGATCAGCCCCAGCATTTT. It codes for CSVAGWMDQPQHF.

As DNA, the CDR3 is TGTGCCAGCAGTGAATTGTCAGGGGGCCCCAGGGATGAAAAACTGTTTTTT. This gives the protein CASSELSGGPRDEKLFF. This chain joins TRBV25-1 and TRBJ1-4, with TRBD1 matching over 8 bases. J gave up 6 bases and V 1 base, and 10 bases lay outside the gene matches. Germline CDR1 MGHDK, CDR2 SYGVNS. The CDR3 is 17 amino acids. The full variable domain, in which reference TRBV25-1 and TRBJ1-4 provide the parts outside the CDR3, is EADIYQTPRYLVIGTGKKITLECSQTMGHDKMYWYQQDPGMELHLIHYSYGVNSTEKGDLSSESTVSRIRTEHFPLTLESARPSHTSQYLCASSELSGGPRDEKLFFGSGTQLSVL.

On this clonotype itself: This may stem from a read error, because a much larger clone lies one nucleotide away. The V and J genes are TRBV2 and TRBJ1-5, with 8 bases identical to TRBD1. The length of the CDR3 is 13 residues. Germline CDR1 reads SNHLY; CDR2 reads FYNNEI. The CDR3, as DNA: TGTACCAGCAGTTTGGACAGGGATGGTACCCAGCATTTT. Protein product: CTSSLDRDGTQHF. Full variable domain (missing parts from reference TRBV2 and TRBJ1-5): EPEVTQTPSHQVTQMGQEVILRCVPISNHLYFYWYRQILGQKVEFLVSFYNNEISEKSEIFDDQFSVERPDGSNFTLKIRSTKLEDSAMYFCTSSLDRDGTQHFGDGTRLSIL.

At least ten counts were recorded for this clonotype. The V gene is TRBV15, the J gene TRBJ1-5; D remains ambiguous. CDR1 LNHNV and CDR2 YYDKDF come from the germline V gene (reference sequence). The CDR3 totals 15 residues. V lost 0 bases and J lost 4, with 10 bases in between. The CDR3 sequence is CATSREWRGNQPQHF. The DNA for the CDR3 is TGTGCCACCAGCAGAGAATGGAGAGGGAATCAGCCCCAGCATTTT.

The CDR3, as DNA: TGTGCCAGCAGTCACACGCGAAGGGAGCTTCGAGGGTATGGCTACACCTTC. Its translation: CASSHTRRELRGYGYTF. The V call is TRBV7-9, the J call TRBJ1-2; D ambiguous. The V end was cut by 6 bases, the J end by 5 bases, with 25 bases between. CDR3 length: 17 amino acids. Germline assignment: CDR1 SEHNR and CDR2 FQNEAQ (reference sequence).

The chain links TRBV7-2 to TRBJ1-4, with D possibly being TRBD1 (5 bases). Looked up from germline, CDR1 is SGHTA and CDR2 is FQGNSA. The CDR3 is 14 amino acids. Trimming removed 5 bases from V and 0 bases from J, with 7 bases in between. Here the CDR3 reads CASSNRTTNEKLFF. DNA of the CDR3: TGTGCCAGCAGCAACAGGACAACTAATGAAAAACTGTTTTTT.

A few counts support this clonotype. V gene TRBV2 combines with J gene TRBJ2-7; TRBD1 is a possible D gene (6 bases). The CDR3 covers 14 residues. The V gene's germline CDR1 is SNHLY and CDR2 FYNNEI. The V end lost 5 bases, the J end lost 4 bases, and 15 bases lay between the germline ends. The CDR3: CASSRTEEVYEQYF. CDR3 DNA: TGTGCCAGCAGTCGGACAGAGGAGGTTTACGAGCAGTACTTC.

This clonotype appeared a few times. This sequence joins TRBV7-9 and TRBJ1-1, with D hard to call. The CDR3 loop spans 14 amino acids. V was shortened by 6 bases and J by 3 bases, with 14 bases between the two germline ends. Germline V gene sequence: CDR1 SEHNR, CDR2 FQNEAQ (reference sequence). The CDR3 DNA reads as TGTGCCAGCAGGACCCATAGAGAAGACACTGAAGCTTTCTTT. Protein sequence: CASRTHREDTEAFF.